The rows below give T cell receptor beta chains drawn from one sample of a study of blood T cell repertoires in COVID-19. Profiling relied on immunoSEQ multiplex PCR, and the TCRdb table lists in-frame clones only, not all of them. The sample has approximately 170,000 clones, around 82% seen once. Sequencing was carried out using peripheral blood. These receptors were collected from a woman in her 70s who had recovered from COVID-19. Each CDR3 is given with its conserved first and last residue. The D gene is left open where the match is weak. Only part of the rows carry a size: once, few, many, or a class if the clone is expanded.

NA	TRBV5-1	TRBJ2-7	TRBD1	TGCGCCAGCAGCACAGGGGAAATAACGCACGAGCAGTACTTC	CASSTGEITHEQYF
NA	TRBV27	TRBJ1-1	TRBD1	TGTGCCAGCAGTCCCCGGACAGGAGGGACTGAAGCTTTCTTT	CASSPRTGGTEAFF
NA	TRBV14	TRBJ2-7	TRBD2	TGTGCCAGCAGCCGGGACTACTGGGGACGTGGGGAGCAGTACTTC	CASSRDYWGRGEQYF
NA	TRBV4-1	TRBJ2-1	NA	TGCGCCAGCAGCCCCCCCTTCGGCAATGAGCAGTTCTTC	CASSPPFGNEQFF
NA	TRBV18	TRBJ2-7	NA	TGTGCCAGCTCACCATCCGTGGGGCCTACGGGGCAGTACTTC	CASSPSVGPTGQYF
NA	TRBV2	TRBJ2-6	TRBD2	TGTGCCAGCGGGGGACTAGTGGGCTCTGGGGCCAACGTCCTGACTTTC	CASGGLVGSGANVLTF
NA	TRBV2	TRBJ1-4	TRBD1	TGTGCCAGCAGTGTAGGGGGCGACGAGTCGGAAAAACTGTTTTTT	CASSVGGDESEKLFF
NA	TRBV7-3	TRBJ1-2	NA	TGTGCCAGCAGCCCCCGGGGGGGGCCTGGTGGCTACACCTTC	CASSPRGGPGGYTF
once	TRBV19	TRBJ2-3	NA	TGTGCCAGTAGCCAAAGCACAGATACGCAGTATTTT	CASSQSTDTQYF
NA	TRBV5-1	TRBJ2-1	TRBD1	TGCGCCAGCAGCTTGGTTGAGGGGGCGGATGAGCAGTTCTTC	CASSLVEGADEQFF
NA	TRBV2	TRBJ1-3	TRBD1	TGTGCCAGCAGTGATCCCGACAGGGTGACTGGAAACACCATATATTTT	CASSDPDRVTGNTIYF
NA	TRBV12-3/TRBV12-4	TRBJ1-2	NA	TGTGCCAGCAGTTTATTACTCCGCTATGGCTACACCTTC	CASSLLLRYGYTF
NA	TRBV27	TRBJ2-3	TRBD1	TGTGCCAGCAGTTCCGCAAGGGACAGCGAGATAGTCGGTACGCAGTATTTT	CASSSARDSEIVGTQYF
NA	TRBV5-6	TRBJ2-2	TRBD2	TGTGCCAGCAGCTTGTATCCGGGGGGCACCGGGGAGCTGTTTTTT	CASSLYPGGTGELFF
NA	TRBV28	TRBJ1-1	NA	TGTGCCAGCAGTTTGGCAGGGGTGAACACTGAAGCTTTCTTT	CASSLAGVNTEAFF
NA	TRBV30	TRBJ1-6	NA	TGTGCCTGGAGTTCGGACAGTAATTCACCCCTCCACTTT	CAWSSDSNSPLHF
once	TRBV5-1	TRBJ2-3	NA	TGCGCCAGCAGCCCCTCCAGCACAGATACGCAGTATTTT	CASSPSSTDTQYF
NA	TRBV5-6	TRBJ2-3	TRBD2	TGTGCCAGCAGCTTGGTTCCTAGCGGTGCACCTTCGCAGTATTTT	CASSLVPSGAPSQYF
once	TRBV9	TRBJ1-1	NA	TGTGCCAGCAGCGCCCACGGGGGAGGGACTTACACTGAAGCTTTCTTT	CASSAHGGGTYTEAFF
NA	TRBV7-3	TRBJ2-2	NA	TGTGCCAGCAGCATTAGCACCACCGGGGAGCTGTTTTTT	CASSISTTGELFF
NA	TRBV4-2	TRBJ1-1	TRBD1	TGTGCCAGCAGCCCTCCGACAGGGTCTGAAGCTTTCTTT	CASSPPTGSEAFF
NA	TRBV7-2	TRBJ2-3	TRBD1	TGTGCCAGCAAAGGGGGCCTAAGCACAGATACGCAGTATTTT	CASKGGLSTDTQYF
NA	TRBV7-2	TRBJ2-3	NA	TGTGCCAGCAGCTTAGCCACTGCCCCGGATACGCAGTATTTT	CASSLATAPDTQYF
NA	TRBV2	TRBJ2-1	NA	TGTGCCAGCAGTGAGGGGGGGGCCTCGTTCTTC	CASSEGGASFF
NA	TRBV24-1	TRBJ2-5	TRBD2	TGTGCCACCCTCCGACTAGCGGGGACGTACCAAGAGACCCAGTACTTC	CATLRLAGTYQETQYF
NA	TRBV19	TRBJ2-7	NA	TGTGCCAGTAGTATAGGGGTTCGCGGCGAGCAGTACTTC	CASSIGVRGEQYF
NA	TRBV9	TRBJ1-6	NA	TGTGCCAGCAGCCCGCGGGGGTCAAGGGATAATTCACCCCTCCACTTT	CASSPRGSRDNSPLHF
once	TRBV27	TRBJ1-2	NA	TGTGCCAGCAGTTTATTTGGGAGACGGAGAACCACTAACTATGGCTACACCTTC	CASSLFGRRRTTNYGYTF
NA	TRBV7-2	TRBJ2-5	NA	TGTGCCAGCAGTCGAACGGGGGAGACCCAGTACTTC	CASSRTGETQYF
NA	TRBV19	TRBJ1-2	NA	TGTGCCAGTAGTATGTGGGGGACACCTAACTATGGCTACACCTTC	CASSMWGTPNYGYTF
NA	TRBV28	TRBJ1-2	TRBD1	TGTGCCAGCAGTTCGCCCGGGACAGGCTATGGCTACACCTTC	CASSSPGTGYGYTF
NA	TRBV28	TRBJ1-1	NA	TGTGCCAGCATCCACCCCCGGGTGAACACTGAAGCTTTCTTT	CASIHPRVNTEAFF
NA	TRBV30	TRBJ2-7	NA	TGTGCCTGGAGGGGGCTTGCGAGCTCCTACGAGCAGTACTTC	CAWRGLASSYEQYF
NA	TRBV5-1	TRBJ2-3	NA	TGCGCCAGCAGCCCCGGGACTTACCCCACAGATACGCAGTATTTT	CASSPGTYPTDTQYF
once	TRBV11-2	TRBJ2-7	TRBD1	TGTGCCAGCAGCTTAGTTACAGGGGAGTACGAGCAGTACTTC	CASSLVTGEYEQYF
NA	TRBV10-3	TRBJ2-3	TRBD2	TGTGCCATCAGTGAGCTAGCGGGGAGCACAGATACGCAGTATTTT	CAISELAGSTDTQYF
NA	TRBV4-1	TRBJ2-3	TRBD2	TGCGCCAGCAGCCCGGGGGGGCGGACGCAGTATTTT	CASSPGGRTQYF
NA	TRBV7-3	TRBJ2-7	NA	TGTGCCAGCAGCTTACAGGGGGGCGAGCAGTACTTC	CASSLQGGEQYF
NA	TRBV3-1/TRBV3-2	TRBJ1-2	NA	TGTGCCAGCAGCCCGTTTCTCCCCTCTATCGGGGAAACTGGCTACACCTTC	CASSPFLPSIGETGYTF
once	TRBV3-1/TRBV3-2	TRBJ1-2	NA	TGTGCCAGCAGCCATGGGCAGGCGACATATGGGGGCTACACCTTC	CASSHGQATYGGYTF
NA	TRBV3-1/TRBV3-2	TRBJ1-2	NA	TGTGCCAGCAGCCAAGATCATGGGCAGGGCTATGGCTACACCTTC	CASSQDHGQGYGYTF
NA	TRBV9	TRBJ1-3	NA	TGTGCCAGCAGTACAAGATTTGGCGCCGAGGCCCTCTCTGGAAACACCATATATTTT	CASSTRFGAEALSGNTIYF
NA	TRBV30	TRBJ1-4	NA	TGTGCCTGGGGCGGACAGACGGGGGAAAAACTGTTTTTT	CAWGGQTGEKLFF
NA	TRBV4-2	TRBJ1-4	TRBD1	TGTGCCAGCAGCCCGGGACAGATTAATGAAAAACTGTTTTTT	CASSPGQINEKLFF
NA	TRBV2	TRBJ2-7	TRBD2	TGTGCCAGCAGTGACGGACTAGCGGGGGAGCAGTACTTC	CASSDGLAGEQYF
NA	TRBV6-5	TRBJ2-7	TRBD1	TGTGCCAGCAGGCGGGACAGGGCCTCCTCCTACGAGCAGTACTTC	CASRRDRASSYEQYF
NA	TRBV28	TRBJ1-4	NA	TGTGCCAGCAGTTTAATCGCAACTAATGAAAAACTGTTTTTT	CASSLIATNEKLFF
few	TRBV28	TRBJ2-7	NA	TGTGCCAGCATGGGCCGAGCCTACGAGCAGTACTTC	CASMGRAYEQYF
NA	TRBV7-2	TRBJ1-2	NA	TGTGCCAGCAGCTTAGTCGGGGGAGGCTACACCTTC	CASSLVGGGYTF
once	TRBV28	TRBJ2-4	TRBD1	TGTGCCAGCAGTCCGGGGACAGGGTGGGCCAAAAACATTCAGTACTTC	CASSPGTGWAKNIQYF
NA	TRBV7-9	TRBJ2-7	NA	TGTGCCAGCAGCTTGGACAGCTCCTACGAGCAGTACTTC	CASSLDSSYEQYF
NA	TRBV28	TRBJ1-5	NA	TGTGCCAGCAGTCCCCTCTATCAGCCCCAGCATTTT	CASSPLYQPQHF
NA	TRBV10-3	TRBJ1-2	TRBD1	TGTGCCATCACCGAAGGTCTTGTCAGGGGGGGCTACACCTTC	CAITEGLVRGGYTF
NA	TRBV2	TRBJ1-1	NA	TGTGCCAGCAGGAAGACAGGTCCGGGAGCTTTCTTT	CASRKTGPGAFF
NA	TRBV4-2	TRBJ2-1	TRBD2	TGTGCCAGCAGCACTCATGAGCGGGGAAGCTCCTACAATGAGCAGTTCTTC	CASSTHERGSSYNEQFF
few	TRBV10-3	TRBJ2-5	NA	TGTGCCATCGGGCAGGGGGAGACCCAGTACTTC	CAIGQGETQYF